One and the same sample provided the 2 T cell receptor beta chains below, sequenced in a study of T cell responses to AZD1222 COVID-19 vaccine. Generated by immunoSEQ multiplex PCR, the TCRdb table keeps only in-frame clones and is missing some. The sample has roughly 150,000 clones; roughly 80% are singletons. Here the sequenced sample was peripheral blood, taken on day 0 of AZD1222 vaccination. The receptor source for this set is an adult in good health.

The table lists this clone with a few counts. This chain joins TRBV9 and TRBJ2-5; D not certain. From germline, CDR1 is SGDLS and CDR2 YYNGEE. The CDR3 consists of 13 residues. The V gene lost 3 bases and the J gene lost 5 bases, with 11 bases spanning the gap. The CDR3 reads CASSAILYETQYF. DNA for the CDR3: TGTGCCAGCAGCGCGATTCTATATGAGACCCAGTACTTC.

The chain combines TRBV3-1 (or the pseudogene TRBV3-2) with TRBJ2-6, with 11 bases lining up with TRBD1. Trimming took 4 bases from V and 4 from J; bases not matched to a gene: 9. The CDR3 sequence is 18 residues long. CDR1 is LGHDT and CDR2 is YNNKEL in the germline V gene (reference sequence). The CDR3 protein is CASSLWTGGARGANVLTF. CDR3 nucleotide sequence: TGTGCCAGCAGCCTCTGGACAGGGGGCGCGAGGGGGGCCAACGTCCTGACTTTC.